What follows are 18 T cell receptor beta chains derived from one specimen sequenced in a study of blood T cells in healthy people across ages. The use of a sample-barcoded 5' primer and a J-beta primer mix characterized a second PCR of about 6 to 11 cycles. MiXCR, run by TCRdb on the 5' RACE reads, gives a single entry per CDR3 protein. The sample includes 780,000 or so distinct CDR3 sequences, approximately 25% of them seen just once. A further study also used this sample, focusing on T cells of mothers and their children.

The sequencing input was blood. These receptors were obtained from a boy between 5 and 17 years old in good health.

This clonotype was seen only a few times. Relative to the germline gene, one junction end is altered; a read error may explain this. The rearrangement links TRBV5-6 to TRBJ1-5; TRBD1 matches at 12 bases. The CDR3 contains 15 residues. Germline V gene lookup returns CDR1 SGHDT and CDR2 YYEEEE. This chain's CDR3 is CASSLWDRGLQPQHF. The CDR3 nucleotides are TGTGCCAGCAGCTTGTGGGACAGGGGGCTTCAGCCCCAGCACTTT.

As regards this clonotype: One end of the junction is discordant with germline, which a read error may explain. V and J are TRBV7-3 and TRBJ2-2; D might be TRBD2 (5 bases). Germline-derived CDR1 and CDR2 are SGHTA and FQGTGA. The CDR3 runs 15 residues. The CDR3 loop is CASSLSGPNTGELLF. The DNA for the CDR3 is TGTGCCAGCAGCTTAAGCGGTCCTAACACCGGGGAGCTGCTTTTT.

A note on this clonotype: Just one base apart from a much larger clone, this may be a read error. The chain uses TRBV6-1 and TRBJ2-3; no clear D gene. The CDR3 contains 13 residues. In germline, CDR1 is MNHNS, CDR2 SASEGT. V lost 2 bases and J 0 bases, leaving 3 bases between the germline ends. The CDR3: CASSEISTDTQYF. The CDR3 nucleotides read TGTGCCAGCAGTGAAATTAGCACAGATACGCAGTATTTT.

The CDR3 DNA reads TGTGCCAGCAGTTCTAAGCGGGACTCATACGAGCAGTACTTC. It encodes CASSSKRDSYEQYF. V is TRBV12-3 or TRBV12-4 and J is TRBJ2-5, with 7 bases fitting TRBD2. The better agreement between TRBJ2-7 and the DNA end casts doubt on the J call. This CDR3 contains 14 residues.

This clonotype was observed a handful of times. CDR3 residues: CATSVTSGGNEQFF. DNA for the CDR3: TGTGCCACCAGCGTGACTAGCGGGGGTAATGAGCAGTTCTTC. The rearrangement uses TRBV15 and TRBJ2-1, with TRBD2 identical over 12 bases. J gave up 7 bases and V 5 bases, and 3 bases lay outside the gene matches. The CDR3 runs to 14 residues. Germline V gene sequence: CDR1 LNHNV, CDR2 YYDKDF (reference sequence).

The gene calls are TRBV7-8 and TRBJ1-2; no definite D call. Trimming cost V 5 bases and J 3 bases, with 16 bases left between them. Germline assignment: CDR1 SGHVS and CDR2 FQNEAQ. This CDR3 has 15 amino acids. The CDR3 nucleotides read TGTGCCAGCAGCCTCATCCAAGGGAGTCACTATGGCTACACCTTC. This encodes CASSLIQGSHYGYTF.

This clonotype was observed a single time. The CDR3 protein is CASSGYRDIQYF. The CDR3 nucleotides read TGTGCCAGCAGCGGCTATCGGGACATTCAGTACTTC. The rearrangement uses TRBV7-2 and TRBJ2-4; D is unclear. V lost 5 bases and J 8 bases, leaving 10 bases between the germline ends. This CDR3 has 12 residues. CDR1 is SGHTA, CDR2 FQGNSA, per germline.

J is TRBJ2-2 and V is TRBV27, with 7 bases aligning to TRBD1. Losses at the gene ends were 2 bases for V and 7 bases for J; bases not matched to a gene: 4. Germline V gene sequence: CDR1 MNHEY, CDR2 SMNVEV (reference sequence). The length of the CDR3 is 14 residues. The CDR3 sequence is CASSLLTGNGELFF. The CDR3 bases are TGTGCCAGCAGTTTACTGACAGGGAACGGGGAGCTGTTTTTT.

The V and J genes are TRBV28 and TRBJ2-5; D unclear. The germline V gene has CDR1 MDHEN and CDR2 SYDVKM. The CDR3 covers 14 residues. Trimming removed 10 bases from V and 5 bases from J, with 20 bases in between. CDR3 sequence: CATLEMGTRETQYF. CDR3 bases: TGTGCCACCCTCGAGATGGGTACCCGGGAGACCCAGTACTTC.

The V and J genes are TRBV6-5 and TRBJ2-3, with 8 bases aligning to TRBD2. This CDR3 region has 19 residues. V lost 2 bases, J lost 1 base, and 14 bases stayed unmatched. CDR1 and CDR2 from the germline V gene are MNHEY and SVGAGI. The CDR3 here is CASSYLLAAGGVGTDTQYF. CDR3 coding DNA: TGTGCCAGCAGTTACCTACTAGCCGCGGGGGGAGTGGGCACAGATACGCAGTATTTT.

V gene TRBV4-2 combines with J gene TRBJ2-7, with a possible D match to TRBD2 (5 bases). There are 15 residues in the CDR3. The V gene lost 1 base and the J gene lost 6 bases, with 16 bases spanning the gap. CDR1 is LGHNA and CDR2 is YNFKEQ in the germline V gene. The CDR3 DNA is TGTGCCAGCAGCCAAGGGGTTCCCGGAGGACCCGAGCAGTACTTC. This encodes CASSQGVPGGPEQYF.

This chain joins TRBV5-5 and TRBJ2-7; D gene unclear. The CDR3 spans 14 residues. Per the germline V gene, CDR1 is SGHKS and CDR2 is YYEKEE (reference sequence). V gave up 2 bases and J gave up 6 bases, with 15 bases separating them. CDR3 residues: CASSFWSWGSEQYF. CDR3 DNA sequence: TGTGCCAGCAGCTTTTGGTCTTGGGGATCCGAGCAGTACTTC.

The chain recombines TRBV6-2 or TRBV6-3 with TRBJ2-7; a possible D gene is TRBD2 (7 bases). The V end lost 7 bases, the J end lost 2 bases, and 15 bases lay between the germline ends. The germline gives CDR1 MNHEY, CDR2 SVGEGT. The CDR3 totals 14 residues. CDR3: CASIPGGRTYEQYF. The CDR3 coding sequence is TGTGCCAGCATCCCGGGGGGCAGAACCTACGAGCAGTACTTC.

This clonotype appeared a few times. CDR3: CSARVTETNYGYTF. The CDR3 coding sequence is TGCAGTGCTAGAGTGACAGAGACTAACTATGGCTACACCTTC. The chain couples TRBV20-1 to TRBJ1-2; maybe TRBD1 (5 bases). The V and J ends lost 1 base and 0 bases respectively, with 9 bases between them. This CDR3 has 14 residues. Per germline, CDR1 DFQATT and CDR2 SNEGSKA (reference sequence).

A few counts support this clonotype. DNA for the CDR3: TGTGCCAGTAACGACAGGGGAGGCAATCAGCCCCAGCATTTT. This sequence encodes CASNDRGGNQPQHF. This sequence joins TRBV28 and TRBJ1-5, with 8 bases aligning to TRBD1. The length of the CDR3 is 14 residues. V dropped 9 bases and J dropped 2; count of bases not matched to a gene: 6. Per the germline V gene, CDR1 is MDHEN and CDR2 is SYDVKM.

This chain connects TRBV12-3 or TRBV12-4 to TRBJ2-7, with a tentative D call TRBD1 (6 bases). The CDR3 is 15 amino acids. V shed 6 bases and J shed 4 bases, with 19 bases lying between them. The DNA of the CDR3 is TGTGCCAGCAGCGACAGACAGGCACTTCTATACGAGCAGTACTTC. Translated: CASSDRQALLYEQYF.

The chain joins TRBV4-3 to TRBJ1-1; D may be TRBD1 (5 bases). This CDR3 has 15 residues. V was clipped by 4 bases and J by 10 bases, with 22 bases between them. Germline V CDR1 and CDR2: LGHNA, YSLEER. The CDR3 region has the DNA TGCGCCAGCAGCCTAGATCCTAGGGACCTGGCATCAGCTTTCTTT. Its protein product is CASSLDPRDLASAFF.

This clonotype was counted once. At one boundary the junction diverges from the germline segment, which might be a read error. The chain uses TRBV6-1 and TRBJ1-2; D perhaps matches TRBD1 (5 bases). Germline-derived CDR1 and CDR2 are MNHNS and SASEGT. This CDR3 has 12 residues. CDR3 loop: CASSEIPGLCTF. The CDR3 coding sequence is TGCGCCAGCAGTGAAATTCCAGGGCTGTGCACCTTC.